The 8 T cell receptor beta chains presented below share a single source sample, sequenced in a study of T cells in Graves' hyperthyroidism and ophthalmopathy (dated by TCRdb to about 2019). The receptor library was made with multiplex PCR. Sequencing was performed on an Illumina HiSeq 2000. The TCR beta CDR3 regions were amplified from the RNA transcripts. The first round of RT-PCR for the TCR CDR3 was performed with the HTBI primer set and the Qiagen OneStep RT-PCR kit. TCRdb passed the public sequencing reads through fastp at Q25 and MiXCR, retaining productive beta sequences. Entries are consolidated by CDR3 protein sequence, retaining the most common genes and DNA. The sample table holds about 300,000 distinct CDR3 sequences, of which 20% to 25% were seen once. In total, the top ten clones hold approximately 30% of the sample. Sequencing input: blood. The receptors originated from a middle-aged man with Graves' hyperthyroidism that later progressed to Graves' ophthalmopathy.

This clonotype was seen ten or more times. The chain couples TRBV7-2 to TRBJ2-7, with D uncertain. This CDR3 is built from 14 residues. Germline V gene lookup returns CDR1 SGHTA and CDR2 FQGNSA. With 2 bases removed from V and 3 bases from J, the gap between germline ends came to 11 bases. The CDR3 region is CASSLRRSVYEQYF. In DNA, the CDR3 is TGTGCCAGCAGCTTAAGGCGGTCGGTCTACGAGCAGTACTTC.

This clonotype was detected many times. This chain links TRBV12-3 or TRBV12-4 with TRBJ2-2; TRBD2 aligns across 13 bases. V was pared by 6 bases and J by 1 base, with 5 bases of the junction left unmatched. This CDR3 is built from 17 residues. Here the CDR3 DNA reads TGTGCCAGCAGCCCGGGACTAGCGGGGATGAACACCGGGGAGCTGTTTTTT. This codes for CASSPGLAGMNTGELFF.

This clonotype came up many times. This chain connects TRBV7-2 to TRBJ1-5, with 9 bases identical to TRBD1. Germline trimming cut 5 bases from V and 5 bases from J; bases unmatched to any gene: 4. The CDR3 sequence is 14 residues long. Germline V gene lookup returns CDR1 SGHTA and CDR2 FQGNSA. The CDR3 sequence: CASSPRTGDQPQHF. In DNA form, the CDR3 reads TGTGCCAGCAGCCCAAGGACAGGGGATCAGCCCCAGCATTTT.

The chain employs TRBV6-5 and TRBJ2-7; unclear D gene. This CDR3 contains 16 residues. Germline V gives CDR1 MNHEY, CDR2 SVGAGI. Trimming took 0 bases from V and 6 from J, leaving 18 bases between them. Here the CDR3 DNA reads TGTGCCAGCAGTTACTCGACTCAGACGACCCAAGCCGAGCAGTACTTC. Translated: CASSYSTQTTQAEQYF.

This clonotype was counted many times. The chain joins TRBV28 to TRBJ2-7; D is unclear. Germline lookup yields CDR1 MDHEN and CDR2 SYDVKM. Trimming removed 3 bases from V and 4 bases from J, with 10 bases in between. The CDR3 spans 13 residues. The CDR3 reads CASSLDLDYEQYF. The CDR3 DNA reads as TGTGCCAGCAGTTTGGACCTAGATTACGAGCAGTACTTC.

This clonotype has a count of ten or more. V usage is TRBV20-1 and J usage is TRBJ1-5, with 7 bases aligning to TRBD1. Germline V lookup: CDR1 DFQATT, CDR2 SNEGSKA (reference sequence). This CDR3 spans 13 amino acids. CDR3 sequence (DNA): TGCAGCCGACAGGGAGAGGGCAATCAGCCCCAGCATTTT. Translated: CSRQGEGNQPQHF.

In regard to this clonotype: The final CDR3 position lacks the conserved phenylalanine or tryptophan, pointing to a likely read error. This sequence joins TRBV6-2 or TRBV6-3 and TRBJ2-5; D ambiguous. V lost 4 bases, J lost 2 bases, and 5 bases lay in between. CDR1 MNHEY and CDR2 SVGEGT come from the germline V gene. CDR3 length: 12 amino acids. The chain's CDR3 is CASSSTQETQYL. CDR3 sequence (DNA): TGTGCCAGCAGTTCCACGCAAGAGACCCAGTACCTC.

The V gene is TRBV20-1, the J gene TRBJ1-1, with D possibly TRBD1 on 6 matching bases. In germline, CDR1 is DFQATT, CDR2 SNEGSKA (reference sequence). This CDR3 is 14 amino acids long. V was cut by 4 bases and J by 5 bases, with 17 bases left in between. The CDR3 DNA follows: TGCAGTGCTATCCCCTGGGGGCTCGGGACTGAAGCTTTCTTT. Protein: CSAIPWGLGTEAFF.